Listed below are T cell receptor beta chains from one sample, sequenced in a study of monozygotic twins with inflammatory bowel disease. Each CDR3 protein gets one entry in TCRdb, which reprocessed the 5' RACE reads and gives no DNA. Its listing shows over 110,000 distinct CDR3 sequences. Specimen: blood. The receptors originated from a human donor with ulcerative colitis or Crohn's disease, or a healthy co-twin of an affected twin (not recorded which). The CDR3 runs from the conserved cysteine through the conserved F or W. Each record gives: V gene, J gene, CDR3 protein.

V gene: TRBV5-1; J gene: TRBJ1-2; CDR3 protein: CASSLDPDAYGYTF
V gene: TRBV4-3; J gene: TRBJ1-3; CDR3 protein: CASSQDYFAGGTGNTIYF
V gene: TRBV30; J gene: TRBJ2-7; CDR3 protein: CAWSKDSSYEQYF
V gene: TRBV4-2; J gene: TRBJ2-2; CDR3 protein: CASSQVSPYTGDLFF
V gene: TRBV5-1; J gene: TRBJ1-2; CDR3 protein: CASRKRADRANYGYTF
V gene: TRBV11-2; J gene: TRBJ1-5; CDR3 protein: CASSLDQPLRTPLYSNQPQHF
V gene: TRBV20-1; J gene: TRBJ2-1; CDR3 protein: CSARGATSGGSNEQFF
V gene: TRBV20-1; J gene: TRBJ2-7; CDR3 protein: CSAKRSEFFHEQYF
V gene: TRBV30; J gene: TRBJ1-2; CDR3 protein: CAGRTGGTSNYGYTF
V gene: TRBV30; J gene: TRBJ1-1; CDR3 protein: CAQRGTGGSTEAFF
V gene: TRBV12-3/TRBV12-4; J gene: TRBJ2-3; CDR3 protein: CASSPRGSGGTDTQYF
V gene: TRBV19; J gene: TRBJ1-2; CDR3 protein: CASSIMKGAQVIEASNYGYTF
V gene: TRBV5-1; J gene: TRBJ1-1; CDR3 protein: CASSIQPGHGSEAFF
V gene: TRBV6-5; J gene: TRBJ2-2; CDR3 protein: CASRYPTGRTGELFF
V gene: TRBV11-2; J gene: TRBJ2-3; CDR3 protein: CASSLKGISGGLGDTQYF
V gene: TRBV6-2/TRBV6-3; J gene: TRBJ1-1; CDR3 protein: CASRPSGANTEAFF
V gene: TRBV3-1; J gene: TRBJ2-7; CDR3 protein: CASSQARSKQYF
V gene: TRBV10-3; J gene: TRBJ1-2; CDR3 protein: CAIAGVDSYGYTF
V gene: TRBV5-1; J gene: TRBJ2-7; CDR3 protein: CASSSFGNEQYF
V gene: TRBV4-3; J gene: TRBJ2-5; CDR3 protein: CASSQERSASEEYQETQYF
V gene: TRBV5-4; J gene: TRBJ2-7; CDR3 protein: CASSLRSGQTYEQYF
V gene: TRBV6-5; J gene: TRBJ1-2; CDR3 protein: CASSYSPPGVGGGYTF
V gene: TRBV7-2; J gene: TRBJ2-7; CDR3 protein: CASSSPLTDWSSYEQYF
V gene: TRBV20-1; J gene: TRBJ2-7; CDR3 protein: CSARDQGRAYEQYF
V gene: TRBV7-3; J gene: TRBJ2-7; CDR3 protein: CASSLRPSRLSEQYF
V gene: TRBV20-1; J gene: TRBJ1-5; CDR3 protein: CSARVGNSNQPQHF
V gene: TRBV7-9; J gene: TRBJ2-3; CDR3 protein: CASSFRGGQADTQYF
V gene: TRBV12-3/TRBV12-4; J gene: TRBJ2-3; CDR3 protein: CASSPTPLPHEGQYF
V gene: TRBV4-2; J gene: TRBJ2-5; CDR3 protein: CASSQVNSGEKETQYF
V gene: TRBV12-3/TRBV12-4; J gene: TRBJ2-7; CDR3 protein: CASSLIGAYEQYF
V gene: TRBV6-6; J gene: TRBJ1-1; CDR3 protein: CASRSGGTYTEAFF
V gene: TRBV12-3/TRBV12-4; J gene: TRBJ2-5; CDR3 protein: CASSSPIRAAQYF
V gene: TRBV5-1; J gene: TRBJ2-5; CDR3 protein: CASSLGPRGWQETQYF
V gene: TRBV7-6; J gene: TRBJ2-2; CDR3 protein: CASSLHRLKTGELFF
V gene: TRBV7-8; J gene: TRBJ2-7; CDR3 protein: CASSLGGGAANEQYF
V gene: TRBV6-6; J gene: TRBJ2-1; CDR3 protein: CATGRGYEQFF
V gene: TRBV7-2; J gene: TRBJ2-7; CDR3 protein: CASSLARVGTSGGTYEQYF
V gene: TRBV5-1; J gene: TRBJ2-7; CDR3 protein: CASSLDGRQDSYEQYF
V gene: TRBV19; J gene: TRBJ2-3; CDR3 protein: CASTPGFDTDTQYF
V gene: TRBV5-1; J gene: TRBJ2-5; CDR3 protein: CASSLGTWRDQETQYF
V gene: TRBV20-1; J gene: TRBJ1-1; CDR3 protein: CSARLPGTGVAEAFF
V gene: TRBV30; J gene: TRBJ2-4; CDR3 protein: CAWSDGGENIQYF
V gene: TRBV4-3; J gene: TRBJ2-7; CDR3 protein: CASSQDYRSWDQTLSYEQYF
V gene: TRBV12-3/TRBV12-4; J gene: TRBJ1-5; CDR3 protein: CASSFVNQPQHF
V gene: TRBV7-6; J gene: TRBJ2-1; CDR3 protein: CASSRKATGTYNEQFF
V gene: TRBV19; J gene: TRBJ2-1; CDR3 protein: CASSIEAVISYNEQFF
V gene: TRBV20-1; J gene: TRBJ2-5; CDR3 protein: CSAGAGETQYF
V gene: TRBV5-4; J gene: TRBJ2-1; CDR3 protein: CASSLAIRAGQFF
V gene: TRBV5-1; J gene: TRBJ2-5; CDR3 protein: CASSLGQGDGTQYF
V gene: TRBV6-1; J gene: TRBJ1-4; CDR3 protein: CASTLRPIKVEKLFF
V gene: TRBV20-1; J gene: TRBJ1-5; CDR3 protein: CSATKGTSNQPQHF
V gene: TRBV7-6; J gene: TRBJ2-7; CDR3 protein: CASSFIRDKSSYEQYF
V gene: TRBV7-8; J gene: TRBJ2-3; CDR3 protein: CASSRVGGGQSDTQYF
V gene: TRBV20-1; J gene: TRBJ2-6; CDR3 protein: CSARDPPEGYSGANVLTF
V gene: TRBV10-3; J gene: TRBJ2-3; CDR3 protein: CAISSGTGGDTQYF
V gene: TRBV19; J gene: TRBJ2-1; CDR3 protein: CASASWPDNEQFF
V gene: TRBV30; J gene: TRBJ1-1; CDR3 protein: CAWTTQGDTEAFF
V gene: TRBV20-1; J gene: TRBJ1-5; CDR3 protein: CSAPRIEGGIHQPQHF
V gene: TRBV7-9; J gene: TRBJ2-3; CDR3 protein: CASSFTADTDTQYF
V gene: TRBV20-1; J gene: TRBJ2-2; CDR3 protein: CSALRGTGRTGELFF